A selection of T cell receptor beta chains follows, all from one sample in a study of shared clonotypes between healthy human individuals. The method was immunoSEQ multiplex PCR; TCRdb's version includes in-frame clones alone and lacks a portion of them. The data contain millions of clones, approximately 92% of them singletons. Input material: naive CD4+ T cells sorted from blood. The receptors were sampled from a man aged 18 to 30 in good health. Both conserved end residues are trimmed from each CDR3. The D gene is left open where the match is weak.

v_call	d_call	j_call	cdr3_aa
TRBV4-1	.	TRBJ2-3	ASSLTDTQY
TRBV5-1	TRBD1	TRBJ1-5	ASSLVRTGLNQPQH
TRBV11-1	TRBD1	TRBJ2-7	ASSSLGQGVAYEQY
TRBV11-3	.	TRBJ2-5	ASSLGDGETQY
TRBV4-1	.	TRBJ1-4	ASSQEGPLYLEKLF
TRBV9	.	TRBJ2-5	ASSTLKGGAQETQY
TRBV5-5	.	TRBJ1-1	ASSRLPEANTEAF
TRBV7-9	.	TRBJ1-5	ASSSDPSNQPQH
TRBV5-5	TRBD1	TRBJ2-5	ASSFTGGGETQY
TRBV5-1	.	TRBJ1-5	ASSRVWGRRKGNQPQH
TRBV9	.	TRBJ2-6	ASSVGGVGANVLT
TRBV11-2	.	TRBJ2-7	ASSLDRSSYEQY
TRBV18	.	TRBJ2-5	ASSLGLEETQY
TRBV6-6	.	TRBJ1-1	ASIWGAPDTEAF
TRBV11-2	.	TRBJ2-2	ASSFLSGPNTGELF
TRBV13	.	TRBJ2-2	ASTIYGQTNTGELF
TRBV4-1	.	TRBJ1-3	ASSQPLTESSGNTIY
TRBV12-5	.	TRBJ1-1	ASGRGDGWDTEAF
TRBV6-1	.	TRBJ2-1	ASSRLPYNEQF
TRBV18	.	TRBJ2-7	ATANGGASEQY
TRBV12-5	TRBD2	TRBJ2-7	ASGFGGLAGSSYEQY
TRBV5-6	.	TRBJ2-2	ASSLGQSTGELF
TRBV5-5	TRBD1	TRBJ2-2	ASSQSTGDTGELF
TRBV9	.	TRBJ1-2	ASSVALGNYGYT
TRBV5-5	.	TRBJ1-3	ASSLDGANGNTIY
TRBV11-2	.	TRBJ1-1	ASSRLRGGSTEAF
TRBV4-1	TRBD2	TRBJ2-1	ASRPPSTSGSHEQF
TRBV2	.	TRBJ2-2	ASRSGYTGELF
TRBV7-2	TRBD2	TRBJ2-1	ASSWTGTSGRYEQF
TRBV5-1	TRBD2	TRBJ2-1	ASQLRGDGEQF
TRBV5-6	.	TRBJ2-2	ASTRPTDRKAGELF
TRBV19	.	TRBJ1-5	ASSIVGNGNQPQH
TRBV28	.	TRBJ2-7	ASSLSVSPGEQY
TRBV19	.	TRBJ1-3	ASMAASGNTIY
TRBV27	TRBD1	TRBJ1-2	ASRDRTYGYT
TRBV2	.	TRBJ2-5	ASSEMGTQY
TRBV6-4	TRBD2	TRBJ2-7	ASSDSSTLTSGRYEQY
TRBV4-1	.	TRBJ1-2	ASSQAPGIYGYT
TRBV6-5	TRBD1	TRBJ1-5	ASSTDRDNQPQH
TRBV30	TRBD1	TRBJ1-6	AWSVGQGNSPLH
TRBV5-1	.	TRBJ1-1	ASSFTGRLNTEAF
TRBV18	.	TRBJ1-6	ASSPRDRNSPLH
TRBV19	.	TRBJ2-1	ASSIVGRESSYNEQF